This record looks at one T cell receptor (beta chain) sequence and its context. As processed by the authors: Reference gene primer amplification gave nucleated cell count estimates. Profiled with immunoSEQ multiplex PCR; TCRdb holds only in-frame clones, not every one. V and J calls and clone size are given by that table; D and trimming were obtained from the DNA. The table lists more than 250,000 clones, nearly 90% of them singletons. J gave up 0 bases and V 3 bases, and 8 bases lay outside the gene matches. The CDR3 totals 17 residues. Germline V gene lookup returns CDR1 KGHSH and CDR2 LQKENI. This sample is drawn from a study of blood T cell repertoires in COVID-19. Study overall: PBMCs, B-cell-depleted T cells, or T cells provided the cDNA or gDNA that made up the material.

Those who participated ranged in age from roughly 18 to 90 years and resided in around 22 US areas. Material: PBMCs or T cells enriched from blood (not recorded which). The chain uses TRBV18 and TRBJ1-3; 7 positions match TRBD1. The source of this sequence is a woman in her 30s who had recovered from COVID-19. The CDR3 DNA sequence: TGTGCCAGCTCACCCCTCTCGGGACAGACCTCTGGAAACACCATATATTTT. It translates to CASSPLSGQTSGNTIYF. Full variable domain (remainder filled in from reference TRBV18 and TRBJ1-3): NAGVMQNPRHLVRRRGQEARLRCSPMKGHSHVYWYRQLPEEGLKFMVYLQKENIIDESGMPKERFSAEFPKEGPSILRIQQVVRGDSAAYFCASSPLSGQTSGNTIYFGEGSWLTVV.